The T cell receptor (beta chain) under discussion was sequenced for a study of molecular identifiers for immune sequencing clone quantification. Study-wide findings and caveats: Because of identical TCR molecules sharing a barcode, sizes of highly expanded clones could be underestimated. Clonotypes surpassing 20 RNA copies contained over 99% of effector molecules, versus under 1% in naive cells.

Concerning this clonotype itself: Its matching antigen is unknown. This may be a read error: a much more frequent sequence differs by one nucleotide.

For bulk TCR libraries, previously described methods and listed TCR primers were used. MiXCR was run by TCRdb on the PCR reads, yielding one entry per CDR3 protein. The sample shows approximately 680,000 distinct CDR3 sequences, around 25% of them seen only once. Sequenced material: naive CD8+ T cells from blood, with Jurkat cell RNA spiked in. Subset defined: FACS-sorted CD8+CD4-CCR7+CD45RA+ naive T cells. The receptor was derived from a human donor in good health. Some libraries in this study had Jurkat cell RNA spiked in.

CDR3 in amino acids: CASSRPAVTQETQYF. Written as DNA, the CDR3 is TGTGCCAGCAGCCGACCAGCAGTTACTCAAGAGACCCAGTACTTC. The chain is built from TRBV27 and TRBJ2-5; D remains unclear. Germline CDR1 MNHEY, CDR2 SMNVEV (reference sequence). The CDR3 runs to 15 residues. Trimming shortened V by 6 bases and J by 2 bases, and 16 bases separated the two germline ends.